Following are 30 T cell receptor beta chains from one sample sequenced in a study of blood T cell repertoires in COVID-19. Produced via immunoSEQ multiplex PCR; TCRdb's table is partial and in-frame only. The table has just under 9,000 clones, around 88% seen once. The sequenced material came from peripheral blood. Receptors originate from a human donor with active COVID-19. The donor label of this sample is uncertain.

This clone has just one count. The chain is built from TRBV7-8 and TRBJ2-3; D might be TRBD2 (6 bases). V lost 5 bases and J lost 6, with 15 bases in between. Germline V gives CDR1 SGHVS, CDR2 FQNEAQ. CDR3 length: 14 amino acids. The CDR3 spells CASSLGLGQDTQYF. CDR3 DNA: TGTGCCAGCAGCCTGGGACTGGGCCAGGATACGCAGTATTTT.

The genes are TRBV27 and TRBJ2-2; 9 positions agree with TRBD1. The trim removed 4 bases at V and 6 bases at J, leaving 12 bases unmatched. Germline CDR1 MNHEY, CDR2 SMNVEV (reference sequence). The CDR3 contains 17 residues. The CDR3 sequence is CASSYTGGDAFAGELFF. CDR3 DNA sequence: TGTGCCAGCAGTTATACAGGGGGCGATGCTTTTGCCGGGGAGCTGTTTTTT.

The CDR3 nucleotides read TGCGCCAGCAGCCCTACCGGGACTCCCGTTGAACTGTTTTTT. Protein: CASSPTGTPVELFF. This chain links TRBV5-1 with TRBJ1-4, with a possible D match to TRBD1 (5 bases). V lost 4 bases and J lost 12, with 19 bases in between. Germline V gene lookup returns CDR1 SGHRS and CDR2 YFSETQ. This CDR3 has 14 amino acids.

This clone has just a few counts. The J gene is TRBJ2-3, the V gene TRBV27, with 11 bases matching TRBD2. Germline lookup yields CDR1 MNHEY and CDR2 SMNVEV (reference sequence). This CDR3 has 17 amino acids. Trimming took 1 base from V and 6 from J; bases not matched to a gene: 9. CDR3 DNA sequence: TGTGCCAGCAGTTTATTCCGGGTAGCGGGGGGGCTGGATACGCAGTATTTT. Amino acid sequence: CASSLFRVAGGLDTQYF.

The genes are TRBV9 and TRBJ2-5; possibly TRBD2 for D (6 bases). Trimming took 4 bases from V and 2 from J, leaving 15 bases between them. Germline V gene lookup returns CDR1 SGDLS and CDR2 YYNGEE. The CDR3 loop spans 15 amino acids. The CDR3 reads CASSPTGTSQETQYF. DNA of the CDR3: TGTGCCAGCAGCCCAACGGGGACTTCTCAAGAGACCCAGTACTTC.

V gene TRBV4-3 combines with J gene TRBJ2-5, with TRBD2 matching 7 bases. From germline, CDR1 is LGHNA and CDR2 YSLEER. The CDR3 has 18 residues. V lost 1 base to trimming and J lost 1 base; unmatched junction nucleotides: 12. CDR3 in DNA: TGCGCCAGCAGCCAAGGCGACGTCGGGGGGTTGTTCCAAGAGACCCAGTACTTC. Translated: CASSQGDVGGLFQETQYF.

This clone was counted a single time. The rearrangement links TRBV10-1 to TRBJ2-2; TRBD1 aligns across 9 bases. The CDR3 is 19 amino acids. Germline V lookup: CDR1 WNHNN, CDR2 SYGVQD (reference sequence). Trimming at V came to 4 bases and at J to 0 bases, leaving 12 bases not matched to a gene. The CDR3 sequence is CASSGKVTGGISNTGELFF. The CDR3 DNA sequence: TGCGCCAGCAGTGGCAAAGTGACAGGGGGAATTTCGAACACCGGGGAGCTGTTTTTT.

V and J are TRBV5-1 and TRBJ1-2, with D maybe TRBD1 (5 bases). V was pared by 1 base and J by 8 bases, with 9 bases between. This CDR3 contains 12 residues. Germline V gene sequence: CDR1 SGHRS, CDR2 YFSETQ. The CDR3 DNA reads TGCGCCAGCAGCTTGCAGGGCGGAGGCTACACCTTC. Amino acids: CASSLQGGGYTF.

The rearrangement joins TRBV9 to TRBJ1-3; D gene ambiguous. Looked up from germline, CDR1 is SGDLS and CDR2 is YYNGEE. The CDR3 is made up of 16 amino acids. With 0 bases removed from V and 1 base from J, the gap between germline ends came to 11 bases. Here the CDR3 reads CASSVDPAASGNTIYF. The CDR3 nucleotides are TGTGCCAGCAGCGTAGACCCCGCGGCGTCTGGAAACACCATATATTTT. The full variable domain, in which reference TRBV9 and TRBJ1-3 provide the parts outside the CDR3, is DSGVTQTPKHLITATGQRVTLRCSPRSGDLSVYWYQQSLDQGLQFLIQYYNGEERAKGNILERFSAQQFPDLHSELNLSSLELGDSALYFCASSVDPAASGNTIYFGEGSWLTVV.

V gene TRBV6-2 or TRBV6-3 combines with J gene TRBJ2-7; TRBD2 is a possible D gene (5 bases). Trimming took 0 bases from V and 9 from J, leaving 6 bases between them. Germline V gene sequence: CDR1 MNHEY, CDR2 SVGEGT. This CDR3 region has 11 residues. The CDR3 DNA sequence: TGTGCCAGCAGTTACTCTGGGAGGCAGTACGTC. Its protein product is CASSYSGRQYV.

The V call is TRBV19, the J call TRBJ2-7; perhaps TRBD1 as D (6 bases). This CDR3 comprises 15 residues. V lost 5 bases to trimming and J lost 2 bases, with 16 bases between them. Looked up from germline, CDR1 is LNHDA and CDR2 is SQIVND (reference sequence). CDR3 sequence reads: CASSGDRTGTYEQYF. The CDR3 nucleotides are TGTGCCAGTAGTGGGGACCGAACAGGGACCTACGAGCAGTACTTC.

The V and J genes are TRBV7-2 and TRBJ1-5; a weak D match, TRBD1 (6 bases). The CDR3 is 15 residues long. V gave up 5 bases and J gave up 7 bases, with 18 bases separating them. CDR1 is SGHTA, CDR2 FQGNSA, per germline. The CDR3, as DNA: TGTGCCAGCAGCACCCAGGTTGGGGGCAGGCAGCCCCAGCATTTT. Amino acids: CASSTQVGGRQPQHF.

The chain recombines TRBV10-2 with TRBJ2-7; TRBD2 is a possible D gene (6 bases). V lost 5 bases and J lost 3, with 11 bases in between. Germline V gene sequence: CDR1 WSHSY, CDR2 SAAADI. The CDR3 is 13 amino acids. Here the CDR3 reads CASSRGGDYEQYV. The CDR3 nucleotides are TGCGCCAGCAGTCGAGGCGGGGACTACGAGCAGTACGTC.

To note about this clone: A read error may produce the germline difference seen at one junction end. J is TRBJ2-5 and V is TRBV7-7; TRBD1 agrees at 11 bases. Germline values: CDR1 SSHAT, CDR2 FNYEAQ (reference sequence). This CDR3 contains 15 residues. CDR3 protein: CASSSGQGGGETQYF. Written as DNA, the CDR3 is TGTGCTAGCAGCTCGGGACAGGGGGGGGGAGAGACCCAGTACTTC.

This rearrangement joins TRBV6-5 to TRBJ1-1, with a weak D call TRBD1 (5 bases). Germline CDR1 reads MNHEY; CDR2 reads SVGAGI. V lost 4 bases to trimming and J lost 8 bases, with 17 bases between them. The CDR3 covers 14 residues. In DNA, the CDR3 is TGTGCCAGCAGTTCCGGCGGGGGGGGGAGGGAAGCTTTCTTT. This encodes CASSSGGGGREAFF.

This chain uses TRBV27 with TRBJ2-2; D may be TRBD1 (5 bases). The V end was cut by 5 bases, the J end by 4 bases, with 11 bases between. The CDR3 covers 14 residues. Germline V gene lookup returns CDR1 MNHEY and CDR2 SMNVEV (reference sequence). CDR3 loop: CASSTRQSTGELFF. DNA for the CDR3: TGTGCCAGCAGTACCAGACAGAGCACCGGGGAGCTGTTTTTT.

V gene TRBV2 combines with J gene TRBJ2-4, with 8 bases lining up with TRBD1. Per the germline V gene, CDR1 is SNHLY and CDR2 is FYNNEI. V dropped 5 bases and J dropped 4; count of bases not matched to a gene: 4. The CDR3 has 14 residues. CDR3 sequence: CASSSGGGKNIQYF. CDR3 DNA sequence: TGTGCCAGCAGTTCAGGGGGCGGGAAAAACATTCAGTACTTC. Filled out from reference TRBV2 and TRBJ2-4, the complete variable domain reads EPEVTQTPSHQVTQMGQEVILRCVPISNHLYFYWYRQILGQKVEFLVSFYNNEISEKSEIFDDQFSVERPDGSNFTLKIRSTKLEDSAMYFCASSSGGGKNIQYFGAGTRLSVL.

The V call is TRBV5-6, the J call TRBJ2-7; D not resolved. Per germline, CDR1 SGHDT and CDR2 YYEEEE. The CDR3 is made up of 13 amino acids. Trimming stripped 1 base from V and 0 bases from J, with 5 bases between. CDR3 coding DNA: TGTGCCAGCAGCTTGACAGCCTCCTACGAGCAGTACGTC. Translation: CASSLTASYEQYV.

The chain links TRBV21-1 to TRBJ2-7; the table's D call, TRBD2, was not checked against the DNA. TRBV21-1 is a pseudogene locus. The CDR3 sequence is 15 residues long. The CDR3 DNA follows: TGTGCCCCCGCTAGCGGGAGGACCTCAAAATACGAGCAGTACGTC. It encodes CAPASGRTSKYEQYV.

The chain employs TRBV7-8 and TRBJ2-3, with D unclear. This CDR3 region has 13 residues. Germline V lookup: CDR1 SGHVS, CDR2 FQNEAQ. V lost 2 bases and J 5 bases, leaving 8 bases between the germline ends. The CDR3 spells CASSLSGGDTQYF. The CDR3 DNA follows: TGTGCCAGCAGCTTAAGTGGCGGAGATACGCAGTATTTT.

The CDR3 DNA reads as TGTGCCAGCAGCCATATGGACAGGGGAGCTTTCTTT. This translates into CASSHMDRGAFF. This sequence joins TRBV3-1 (or the pseudogene TRBV3-2) and TRBJ1-1, with 9 bases aligning to TRBD1. In germline, CDR1 is LGHDT, CDR2 YNNKEL (reference sequence). J was trimmed by 10 bases and V by 3 bases; bases with no gene match: 3. CDR3 length: 12 amino acids.

This sequence joins TRBV2 and TRBJ2-3, with 9 bases lining up with TRBD2. The junction had 5 bases not matched to a gene; V was cut back by 8 bases and J by 2 bases. Germline V lookup: CDR1 SNHLY, CDR2 FYNNEI. The CDR3 contains 14 residues. Here the CDR3 DNA reads TGTGCCAGCGGAGCGGGGGGAGCCACAGATACGCAGTATTTT. This gives the protein CASGAGGATDTQYF.

J is TRBJ2-3 and V is TRBV6-5; TRBD1 matches at 9 bases. The CDR3 contains 14 residues. The V gene's germline CDR1 is MNHEY and CDR2 SVGAGI. With 7 bases clipped from V and 4 bases from J, the junction kept 6 bases outside the gene matches. The CDR3 loop is CASNRGLLSDTQYF. The CDR3 DNA is TGTGCCAGCAACAGGGGGCTGTTGTCAGATACGCAGTATTTT.

The chain recombines TRBV28 with TRBJ2-7; D unclear. This CDR3 is 12 amino acids long. V lost 6 bases and J lost 0, with 6 bases in between. Germline V gene data show CDR1 as MDHEN and CDR2 as SYDVKM. The chain's CDR3 is CASRTGSYEQYF. The CDR3 bases are TGTGCCAGCAGGACGGGCTCCTACGAGCAGTACTTC.

The chain carries TRBV11-2 and TRBJ2-1; no firm D call. Germline V lookup: CDR1 SGHAT, CDR2 FQNNGV. V gave up 5 bases and J gave up 0 bases, with 14 bases separating them. CDR3 length equals 16 residues. CDR3 in amino acids: CASSPWRPASYNEQFF. The CDR3 coding sequence is TGTGCCAGCAGCCCTTGGAGACCTGCCTCCTACAATGAGCAGTTCTTC.

The rearrangement links TRBV9 to TRBJ2-3; perhaps TRBD2 as D (6 bases). The germline CDR1 and CDR2 sequences are SGDLS and YYNGEE. V was trimmed by 0 bases and J by 2 bases, leaving 19 bases between them. This CDR3 is built from 18 residues. The CDR3 reads CASSVGPVGDLLTDTQYF. CDR3 sequence (DNA): TGTGCCAGCAGCGTAGGACCGGTTGGGGACTTACTCACAGATACGCAGTATTTT.

This chain connects TRBV7-9 to TRBJ1-1; no firm D call. The CDR3 has 14 amino acids. V was clipped by 5 bases and J by 0 bases, with 10 bases between them. CDR1 is SEHNR and CDR2 is FQNEAQ in the germline V gene (reference sequence). CDR3 protein: CASSPPQMNTEAFF. CDR3 DNA: TGTGCCAGCAGCCCGCCACAGATGAACACTGAAGCTTTCTTT.

The V call is TRBV7-3, the J call TRBJ2-1, with TRBD2 matching over 7 bases. V dropped 5 bases and J dropped 7; count of bases not matched to a gene: 17. The CDR3 length is 17 residues. Germline CDR1 reads SGHTA; CDR2 reads FQGTGA. This CDR3 reads CASSRAGLAEGSNEQFF. The CDR3 DNA is TGTGCCAGCAGCCGCGCCGGCCTAGCGGAGGGGAGTAATGAGCAGTTCTTC.

The table lists this clone with a count of one. This chain joins TRBV29-1 and TRBJ2-5; no reliable D call. Trimming stripped 5 bases from V and 5 bases from J, with 9 bases between. Germline V gene lookup returns CDR1 SQVTM and CDR2 ANQGSEA. CDR3 length equals 11 residues. CDR3 in amino acids: CSVLSPETQYF. The CDR3 region has the DNA TGCAGCGTTCTCAGTCCTGAGACCCAGTACTTC.

The rearrangement links TRBV5-1 to TRBJ2-7; D might be TRBD1 (5 bases). Per the germline V gene, CDR1 is SGHRS and CDR2 is YFSETQ. Trimming cost V 0 bases and J 2 bases, with 9 bases left between them. The CDR3 loop spans 14 amino acids. The CDR3 loop reads CASSLGTDTYEQYF. Written as DNA, the CDR3 is TGCGCCAGCAGCTTGGGGACGGACACCTACGAGCAGTACTTC.